The rows below give T cell receptor beta chains drawn from one sample of a study of low-dose radiotherapy and immunotherapy resistance in tumors. In TCRdb, the reads were re-called with MiXCR into one record per CDR3 protein. This sample has approximately 46,000 distinct CDR3 sequences, with 25% found just once. The source was PBMCs, collected after low-dose radiotherapy plus immunotherapy. These receptors were collected from a male donor with prostate cancer. Both conserved end residues are part of each CDR3. The D gene is left open where the match is weak. Expanded clones are given a class, and other clones once, few, many or no size at all.

J | D | V | size | DNA | CDR3
TRBJ2-2 | NA | TRBV5-1 | NA | TGCGCCATCAACTTGGAAGGGAATTCGAACGGGGAGCTGTTTTTT | CAINLEGNSNGELFF
TRBJ2-7 | TRBD2 | TRBV20-1 | many | TGCAGTGCTCGAACCCGGACGACTAGCGGGGGGACCTCCACTACTAACGAGCAGTACTTC | CSARTRTTSGGTSTTNEQYF
TRBJ2-6 | TRBD1 | TRBV6-5 | many | TGTGCCAGCAGTTTACAGGGGGCGACCGGGGCCAACGTCCTGACTTTC | CASSLQGATGANVLTF
TRBJ2-2 | NA | TRBV11-2 | many | TGTGCCAGCAGCTCCCGGGACGGGAACACCGGGGAGCTGTTTTTT | CASSSRDGNTGELFF
TRBJ1-1 | TRBD1 | TRBV28 | many | TGTGCCAGCAGTTCGGGACAGGGGTTTTCTGAAGCTTTCTTT | CASSSGQGFSEAFF
TRBJ2-7 | NA | TRBV30 | many | TGTGCCTGGAGTGCGGGTCCCTACGAGCAGTACTTC | CAWSAGPYEQYF
TRBJ1-1 | NA | TRBV28 | NA | TGTGCCAGCAGTTCCGGGGGCACTGAAGCTTTCTTT | CASSSGGTEAFF
TRBJ1-2 | NA | TRBV20-1 | many | TGCAGTGCTAGCGAACTTTCTTATGGCTACACCTTC | CSASELSYGYTF
TRBJ2-7 | NA | TRBV5-1 | NA | TGCGCCAGCAGCTTGGACGCCAGGATAAGCTACGAGCAGTACTTC | CASSLDARISYEQYF
TRBJ2-1 | NA | TRBV5-1 | many | TGCGCCAGCAGCACCGGGCCCCGGACCTTCTACAATGAGCAGTTCTTC | CASSTGPRTFYNEQFF
TRBJ2-7 | TRBD1 | TRBV20-1 | many | TGCAGAGCCCACGGGACAGGGGGCGCGAGTCTTGTCTACGAGCAGTACTTC | CRAHGTGGASLVYEQYF
TRBJ1-1 | NA | TRBV28 | many | TGTGCCAGCAGTTTATGGACCATCGGACGAAACACTGAAGCTTTCTTT | CASSLWTIGRNTEAFF
TRBJ2-2 | NA | TRBV12-3/TRBV12-4 | many | TGTGCCAGCAGGGTAGAGGCCGGGGAGCTGTTTTTT | CASRVEAGELFF
TRBJ2-5 | TRBD2 | TRBV15 | many | TGTGCCACCAGCAGAGATCCCTGGAGTGCTAGCGGGAGGGCCAGGGAAGAGACCCAGTACTTC | CATSRDPWSASGRAREETQYF
TRBJ2-2 | TRBD1 | TRBV7-2 | many | TGTGCCAGCAGCTTAGGGCAGGGGGTGATCACCGGGGAGCTGTTTTTT | CASSLGQGVITGELFF
TRBJ2-7 | NA | TRBV6-2/TRBV6-3 | many | TGTGCCAGCAGTTTGCAGTCAGCGCCATACTACGAGCAGTACTTC | CASSLQSAPYYEQYF
TRBJ1-6 | NA | TRBV28 | NA | TGTGCCAGCAGCGAGGCCCCGGGGGGTGGATCACCCCTCCACTTT | CASSEAPGGGSPLHF
TRBJ1-1 | TRBD1 | TRBV29-1 | NA | TGCAGCGTTGGATCGACAGGGGGAATGAACACTGAAGCTTTCTTT | CSVGSTGGMNTEAFF
TRBJ2-3 | NA | TRBV19 | many | TGTGCCAGTAGCAAAGAGAAGACGCAGTATTTT | CASSKEKTQYF
TRBJ1-5 | TRBD1 | TRBV10-1 | once | TGCGCCAGCAAGGGGAACAGGGGGGTGTGGAGCAATCAGCCCCAGCATTTT | CASKGNRGVWSNQPQHF
TRBJ1-2 | NA | TRBV29-1 | many | TGCAGCGCCACTCAATCCGGACGGTACTATGGCTACACCTTC | CSATQSGRYYGYTF
TRBJ1-2 | NA | TRBV18 | once | TGTGCCAGCTCACCACCGTCCCGGGGTCCCTACGCTGGCTACACCTTC | CASSPPSRGPYAGYTF
TRBJ2-1 | TRBD2 | TRBV28 | NA | TGTGCCAGCAGTTCCCGCGGGAGGACACCCGAGCAGTTCTTC | CASSSRGRTPEQFF
TRBJ1-2 | TRBD1 | TRBV3-1 | many | TGTGCCAGCAGCCAGCTCACCGGGACAGGGGACTATGGCTACACCTTC | CASSQLTGTGDYGYTF
TRBJ1-5 | TRBD1 | TRBV6-6 | many | TGTGCCAGCAGTTACTCTCCGGGGCAGGGACAGGATCAGCCCCAGCATTTT | CASSYSPGQGQDQPQHF
TRBJ2-2 | NA | TRBV5-1 | many | TGCGCCAGCAGCTTAACCGGGACAACCACCGGGGAGCTGTTTTTT | CASSLTGTTTGELFF
TRBJ2-3 | TRBD1 | TRBV7-2 | many | TGTGCCAGCAGCTTACGACAGGGGATAGCTTACACAGATACGCAGTATTTT | CASSLRQGIAYTDTQYF
TRBJ2-3 | NA | TRBV5-3 | NA | TGTGTCAGCAGCCTACAGAGGGCAGATACGCAGTATTTT | CVSSLQRADTQYF
TRBJ2-1 | TRBD1 | TRBV28 | NA | TGTGCCTCCAGCCCCCGGGACAGGGGCTGCAATGAGCAGTTCTTC | CASSPRDRGCNEQFF
TRBJ1-5 | NA | TRBV5-1 | many | TGCGCCAGCAGCCCCGGACGGGAGAATCAGCCCCAGCATTTT | CASSPGRENQPQHF
TRBJ1-5 | NA | TRBV30 | many | TGTGCCTGGAGTGAAACTAGCAATCAGCCCCAGCATTTT | CAWSETSNQPQHF
TRBJ2-7 | TRBD2 | TRBV28 | few | TGTGCCAGCATTCCAGCGGGGATATCCTACGAGCAGTACTTC | CASIPAGISYEQYF
TRBJ1-6 | NA | TRBV15 | NA | TGTGCCACCAGCAGAGAGGGGTTTGGGGGGTGGAATTCACCCCTCCACTTT | CATSREGFGGWNSPLHF
TRBJ2-7 | NA | TRBV12-3/TRBV12-4 | many | TGTGCCAGCAGTTTAGAGTTAGCGGACTACGAGCAGTACTTC | CASSLELADYEQYF
TRBJ2-1 | NA | TRBV7-3 | medium-sized | TGTGCCAGCAGCTTAACGGGGGCGGGGAGGAATGAGCAGTTCTTC | CASSLTGAGRNEQFF
TRBJ1-1 | NA | TRBV6-1 | large | TGTGCCAGCAGTGAATTTGTGGAGAACACTGAAGCTTTCTTT | CASSEFVENTEAFF
TRBJ2-7 | NA | TRBV28 | many | TGTGCCAGCAGTTTAGTGGGCGATAGCTCCTACGAGCAGTACTTC | CASSLVGDSSYEQYF
TRBJ2-7 | TRBD2 | TRBV7-2 | many | TGTGCCAGCAGCTTAGACGGCGGGGGCTCCTACGAGCAGTACTTC | CASSLDGGGSYEQYF
TRBJ1-5 | NA | TRBV19 | NA | TGTGCCAGTAGTATAGCGGCGCGAAAAAATCAGCCCCAGCATTTT | CASSIAARKNQPQHF
TRBJ2-6 | NA | TRBV19 | many | TGTGCCAGTAGTACCCCAGGGGACTCTGGGGCCAACGTCCTGACTTTC | CASSTPGDSGANVLTF
TRBJ2-2 | TRBD2 | TRBV4-2 | few | TGTGCCAGCAGCCAAGATGAGACTAGCGGTGCCCGGGAGCTGTTTTTT | CASSQDETSGARELFF
TRBJ2-2 | NA | TRBV29-1 | many | TGCAGCGTTGTCCAGGGGAGTAACACCGGGGAGCTGTTTTTT | CSVVQGSNTGELFF
TRBJ2-3 | TRBD2 | TRBV5-4 | many | TGTGCCAGCAGTTCTAGCGGGGGGGCAGATACGCAGTATTTT | CASSSSGGADTQYF
TRBJ2-3 | NA | TRBV6-2/TRBV6-3 | many | TGTGCCAGCAGTGAAGCGTCCGACCGTATCACAGATACGCAGTATTTT | CASSEASDRITDTQYF
TRBJ1-6 | TRBD1 | TRBV2 | NA | TGTGCCAGCAGTTTGACAGGGGTCGGGTCACCCCTCCACTTT | CASSLTGVGSPLHF
TRBJ2-4 | NA | TRBV25-1 | NA | TGTGCCAGCAATGAATCGAACAGGGCAAACATTCAGTACTTC | CASNESNRANIQYF
TRBJ2-1 | NA | TRBV6-8 | many | TGTGCCAGCAGTTACCAGGGATACAATGAGCAGTTCTTC | CASSYQGYNEQFF
TRBJ2-1 | TRBD2 | TRBV27 | many | TGTGCCAGCAGGCTAGCGGGAGGCGGGGATGAGCAGTTCTTC | CASRLAGGGDEQFF
TRBJ2-1 | NA | TRBV28 | many | TGTGCCAGCAGTTTAGGGGCCGGGGACTACAATGAGCAGTTCTTC | CASSLGAGDYNEQFF
TRBJ2-7 | NA | TRBV7-9 | many | TGTGCCAGCTTAAGGGCAGGGGAAGAATACGAGCAGTACTTC | CASLRAGEEYEQYF
TRBJ1-1 | NA | TRBV12-3/TRBV12-4 | NA | TGTGCCAGCAGTTTAGGTCGCACCTACACTGAAGCTTTCTTT | CASSLGRTYTEAFF
TRBJ2-1 | TRBD1 | TRBV5-1 | many | TGCGCCAGCCACACAGGGGATTACAATGAGCAGTTCTTC | CASHTGDYNEQFF
TRBJ1-3 | TRBD1 | TRBV10-2 | many | TGCGCCAGCAGTGACCGGGGACAGCCAGGGGGAAACACCATATATTTT | CASSDRGQPGGNTIYF
TRBJ2-2 | TRBD2 | TRBV6-2/TRBV6-3 | many | TGTGCCAGCAGTTACACTAGCGGGGGGGCGAGCACCGGGGAGCTGTTTTTT | CASSYTSGGASTGELFF
TRBJ1-5 | NA | TRBV4-1 | NA | TGCGCCAGCAGCCAAGATAGAGCAAATCAGCCCCAGCATTTT | CASSQDRANQPQHF
TRBJ1-2 | NA | TRBV5-4 | many | TGTGCCAGCAGCTTCCAGGGGATCGCAAACTATGGCTACACCTTC | CASSFQGIANYGYTF
TRBJ1-6 | NA | TRBV2 | medium-sized | TGTGCCAGCAGCCCTCTCGGCTCCTATAATTCACCCCTCCACTTT | CASSPLGSYNSPLHF
TRBJ2-7 | TRBD1 | TRBV2 | many | TGTGCCAGCAGACGCGGACAGGGATTAGCCTACGAGCAGTACTTC | CASRRGQGLAYEQYF
TRBJ2-1 | NA | TRBV14 | few | TGTGCCAGCAGCCAAGAAGAGATTTTGAGGGGGTACAATGAGCAGTTCTTC | CASSQEEILRGYNEQFF
TRBJ2-1 | TRBD2 | TRBV11-1 | many | TGTGCCAGCAGCTTAGTGAGCGGGGGGCTACCCCTCGAGCAGTTCTTC | CASSLVSGGLPLEQFF